This T cell receptor (beta chain) was found in a study of blood T cell repertoires in COVID-19. In the study overall: Sites across the United States, Italy and Spain contributed samples from acute and convalescent COVID-19. T cells, B-cell-depleted T cells, or PBMCs provided the cDNA or gDNA that served as material.

Germline CDR1 reads SGHTA; CDR2 reads FQGNSA. V trimming: 5 bases; J trimming: 0 bases; junction bases outside the gene matches: 8. This CDR3 spans 16 amino acids. The authors' processing: Amplification of reference gene primers was used by the study to estimate nucleated cell counts. Libraries were prepared by immunoSEQ multiplex PCR; TCRdb keeps only in-frame clonotypes and omits some of them. The V and J calls and clone size are taken from that table; D and trimming were inferred from the DNA. The sample lists about 280,000 clones; roughly 85% were seen once. The sequenced material came from peripheral blood. The chain employs TRBV7-2 and TRBJ2-3, with 7 bases aligning to TRBD2. The receptor was derived from a woman aged 45-65 years who had recovered from COVID-19. CDR3 sequence reads: CASSPRTRSSTDTQYF. The CDR3 DNA reads TGTGCCAGCAGCCCCAGGACTAGGTCTAGCACAGATACGCAGTATTTT.